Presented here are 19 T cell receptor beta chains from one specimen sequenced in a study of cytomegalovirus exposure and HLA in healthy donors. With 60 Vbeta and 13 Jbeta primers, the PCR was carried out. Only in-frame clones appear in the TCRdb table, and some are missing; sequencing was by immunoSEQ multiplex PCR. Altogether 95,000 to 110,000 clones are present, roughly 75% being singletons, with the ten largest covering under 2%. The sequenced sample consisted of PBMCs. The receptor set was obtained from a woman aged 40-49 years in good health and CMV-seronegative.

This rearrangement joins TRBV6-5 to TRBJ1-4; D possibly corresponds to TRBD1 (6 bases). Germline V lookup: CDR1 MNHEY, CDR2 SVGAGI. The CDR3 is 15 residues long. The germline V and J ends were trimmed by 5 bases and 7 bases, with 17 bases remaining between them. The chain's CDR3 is CASSPWGGEGEKLFF. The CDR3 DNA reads TGTGCCAGCAGTCCCTGGGGGGGCGAGGGTGAAAAACTGTTTTTT.

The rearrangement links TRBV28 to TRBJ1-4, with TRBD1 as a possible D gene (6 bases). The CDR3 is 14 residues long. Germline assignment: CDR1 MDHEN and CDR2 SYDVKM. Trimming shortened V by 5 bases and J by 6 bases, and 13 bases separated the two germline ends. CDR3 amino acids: CASSPRGGDEKLFF. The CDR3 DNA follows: TGTGCCAGCAGTCCCAGAGGGGGAGATGAAAAACTGTTTTTT.

CDR3 amino acids: CASSPRTLAGVGGDTQYF. The DNA of the CDR3 is TGCGCCAGCAGCCCCCGTACCCTAGCGGGAGTCGGTGGGGATACGCAGTATTTT. The V call is TRBV4-1, the J call TRBJ2-3; 10 nucleotides match TRBD2. The CDR3 is 18 amino acids. V lost 4 bases to trimming and J lost 6 bases; unmatched junction nucleotides: 16. The germline V gene has CDR1 MGHRA and CDR2 YSYEKL.

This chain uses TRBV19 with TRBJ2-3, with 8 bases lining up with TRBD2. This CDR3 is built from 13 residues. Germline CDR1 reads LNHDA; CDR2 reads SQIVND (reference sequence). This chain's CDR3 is CGASGPSTDTQYF. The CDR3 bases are TGTGGCGCTAGCGGGCCTAGCACAGATACGCAGTATTTT.

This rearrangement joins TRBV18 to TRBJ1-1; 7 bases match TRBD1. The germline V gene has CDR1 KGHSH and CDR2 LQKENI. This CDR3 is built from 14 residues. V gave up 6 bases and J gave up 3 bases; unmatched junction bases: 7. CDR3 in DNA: TGTGCCAGCTCCCGACAGGGAGCCCACACTGAAGCTTTCTTT. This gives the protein CASSRQGAHTEAFF. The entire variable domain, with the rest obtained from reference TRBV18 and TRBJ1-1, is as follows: NAGVMQNPRHLVRRRGQEARLRCSPMKGHSHVYWYRQLPEEGLKFMVYLQKENIIDESGMPKERFSAEFPKEGPSILRIQQVVRGDSAAYFCASSRQGAHTEAFFGQGTRLTVV.

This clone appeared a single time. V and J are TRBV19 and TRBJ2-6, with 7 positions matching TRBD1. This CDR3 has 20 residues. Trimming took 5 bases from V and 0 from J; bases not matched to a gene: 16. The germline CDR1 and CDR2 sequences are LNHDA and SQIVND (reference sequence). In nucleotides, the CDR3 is TGTGCCAGTAGTTCGGGACAGCTTGGAGTAGGATCCTCTGGGGCCAACGTCCTGACTTTC. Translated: CASSSGQLGVGSSGANVLTF.

The CDR3 reads CASSLGGHVNNEQFF. In DNA, the CDR3 is TGTGCCAGCAGTCTCGGGGGGCACGTAAACAATGAGCAGTTCTTC. The V and J genes are TRBV28 and TRBJ2-1; D perhaps matches TRBD2 (7 bases). CDR1 MDHEN and CDR2 SYDVKM come from the germline V gene. V was pared by 5 bases and J by 5 bases, with 16 bases between. This CDR3 has 15 residues.

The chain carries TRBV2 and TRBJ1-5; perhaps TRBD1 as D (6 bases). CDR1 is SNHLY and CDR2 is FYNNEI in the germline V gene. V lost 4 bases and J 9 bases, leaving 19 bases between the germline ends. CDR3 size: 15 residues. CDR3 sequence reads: CASSGIGEGGSPQHF. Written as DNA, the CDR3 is TGTGCCAGCAGTGGGATAGGGGAAGGGGGATCGCCCCAGCATTTT.

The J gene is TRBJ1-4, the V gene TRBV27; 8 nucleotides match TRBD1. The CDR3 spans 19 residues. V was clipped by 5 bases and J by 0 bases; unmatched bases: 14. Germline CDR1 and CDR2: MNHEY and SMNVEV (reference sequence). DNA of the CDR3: TGTGCCAGCAGTAAATATGGACAGGGAGGGTATGCAACTAATGAAAAACTGTTTTTT. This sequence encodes CASSKYGQGGYATNEKLFF.

The CDR3 DNA follows: TGTGCCAGCAGTTTAGGCAGGGGGAGGAATGAGCAGTTCTTC. Residues: CASSLGRGRNEQFF. The V call is TRBV27, the J call TRBJ2-1, with a possible D match to TRBD1 (7 bases). V was clipped by 2 bases and J by 7 bases, with 12 bases between them. Germline lookup yields CDR1 MNHEY and CDR2 SMNVEV (reference sequence). The CDR3 runs 14 residues.

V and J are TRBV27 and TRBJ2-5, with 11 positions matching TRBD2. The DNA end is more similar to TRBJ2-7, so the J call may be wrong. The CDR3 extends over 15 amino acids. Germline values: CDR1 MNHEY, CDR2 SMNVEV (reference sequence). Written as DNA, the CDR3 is TGTGCCAGCAGTTGGGGACTAGCGGAAAATTACGAGCAGTACTTC. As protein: CASSWGLAENYEQYF.

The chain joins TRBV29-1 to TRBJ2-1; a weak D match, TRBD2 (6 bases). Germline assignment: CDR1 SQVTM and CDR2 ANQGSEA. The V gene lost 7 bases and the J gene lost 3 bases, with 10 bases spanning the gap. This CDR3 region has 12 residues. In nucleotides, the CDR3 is TGCAGCGGCCGGGACTTCTACAATGAGCAGTTCTTC. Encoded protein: CSGRDFYNEQFF.

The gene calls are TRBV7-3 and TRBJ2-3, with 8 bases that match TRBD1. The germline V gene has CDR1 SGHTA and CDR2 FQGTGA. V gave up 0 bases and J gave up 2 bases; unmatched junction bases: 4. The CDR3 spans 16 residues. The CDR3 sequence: CASSLTGTGLTDTQYF. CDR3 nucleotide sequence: TGTGCCAGCAGCTTAACCGGGACAGGACTCACAGATACGCAGTATTTT.

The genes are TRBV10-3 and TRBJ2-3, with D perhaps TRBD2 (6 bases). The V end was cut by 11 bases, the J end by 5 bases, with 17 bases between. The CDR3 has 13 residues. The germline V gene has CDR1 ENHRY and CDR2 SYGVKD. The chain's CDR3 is CAHRRGSGDTQYF. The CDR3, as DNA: TGTGCCCATCGGAGGGGTTCGGGAGATACGCAGTATTTT.

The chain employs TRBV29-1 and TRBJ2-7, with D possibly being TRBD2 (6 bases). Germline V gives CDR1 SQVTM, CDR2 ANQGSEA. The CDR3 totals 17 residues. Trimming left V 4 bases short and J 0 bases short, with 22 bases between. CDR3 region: CSVGRRPGEKSSYEQYF. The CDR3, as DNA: TGCAGCGTTGGTCGTCGGCCGGGGGAAAAGAGCTCCTACGAGCAGTACTTC.

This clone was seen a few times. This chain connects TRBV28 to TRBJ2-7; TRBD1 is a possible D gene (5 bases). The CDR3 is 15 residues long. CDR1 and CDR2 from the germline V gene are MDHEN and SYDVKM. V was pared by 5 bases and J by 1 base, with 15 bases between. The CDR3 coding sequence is TGTGCCAGCAGTGGAAGGGGCGGACCGTCCTACGAGCAGTACTTC. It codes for CASSGRGGPSYEQYF.

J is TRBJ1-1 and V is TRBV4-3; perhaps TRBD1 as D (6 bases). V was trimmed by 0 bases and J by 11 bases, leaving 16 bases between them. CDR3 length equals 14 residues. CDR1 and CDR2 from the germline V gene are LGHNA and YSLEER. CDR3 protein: CASSQEGAQGVAFF. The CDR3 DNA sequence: TGCGCCAGCAGCCAAGAGGGAGCACAGGGAGTGGCTTTCTTT.

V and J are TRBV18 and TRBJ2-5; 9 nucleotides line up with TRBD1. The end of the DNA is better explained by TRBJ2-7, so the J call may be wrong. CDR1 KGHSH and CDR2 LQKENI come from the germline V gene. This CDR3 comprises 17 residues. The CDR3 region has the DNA TGTGCCAGCTCACCACCTACCGGGACAGGGACGATTCACGAGCAGTACTTC. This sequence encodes CASSPPTGTGTIHEQYF.

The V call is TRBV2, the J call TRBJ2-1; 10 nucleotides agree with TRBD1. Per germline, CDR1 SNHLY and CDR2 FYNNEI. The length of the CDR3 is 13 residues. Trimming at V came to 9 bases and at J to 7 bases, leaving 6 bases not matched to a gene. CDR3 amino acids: CARRDRGFNEQFF. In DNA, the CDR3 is TGTGCCAGGCGGGACAGGGGTTTTAATGAGCAGTTCTTC. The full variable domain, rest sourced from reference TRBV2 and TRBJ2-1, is EPEVTQTPSHQVTQMGQEVILRCVPISNHLYFYWYRQILGQKVEFLVSFYNNEISEKSEIFDDQFSVERPDGSNFTLKIRSTKLEDSAMYFCARRDRGFNEQFFGPGTRLTVL.